This record concerns one TCR beta chain sequence. The sample belongs to a study of blood T cell repertoires in COVID-19. Study-level information: Sites in the United States, Italy and Spain provided acute and convalescent COVID-19 samples. PBMCs, B-cell-depleted T cells, or T cells were the source of the cDNA or gDNA that made up the material.

In germline, CDR1 is SEHNR, CDR2 FQNEAQ (reference sequence). The CDR3 runs 14 residues. Between the trimmed V and J ends, which lost 1 base and 6 bases, there was a span of 10 bases. As processed by the authors: Estimates of nucleated cell counts were drawn from the amplification of reference gene primers. The repertoire was sequenced with immunoSEQ multiplex PCR; TCRdb's copy has only in-frame clones and lacks some. V, J and clone size are those of that table, while D and trimming were read from the DNA. The profile shows tens of thousands of clones, about nine tenths of them singletons. The sequenced sample was peripheral blood. The gene calls are TRBV7-9 and TRBJ2-1, with D possibly TRBD1 on 5 matching bases. This TCR was sampled from a woman between 50 and 59 years old with active or convalescent COVID-19. CDR3 loop: CASSLVLGVNEQFF. The CDR3 DNA reads TGTGCCAGCAGCTTAGTTCTAGGGGTCAATGAGCAGTTCTTC.